The 6 T cell receptor beta chains below come from one sample, sequenced in a study of blood T cells in healthy people across ages (dated by TCRdb to between 2015 and 2017). The method was 5' RACE. Sequenced on an Illumina HiSeq 2500. A second PCR of about 7 to 12 cycles was run with a J-beta primer mix and a sample-barcoded 5' primer. TCRdb applied fastp at Q25 and MiXCR to the public reads, then kept only in-frame beta chains. Entries are consolidated by CDR3 protein sequence, retaining the most common genes and DNA. Here the sample has about 570,000 distinct CDR3 sequences; approximately 30% occur a single time. Clones ranked in the top ten supply around a sixth of the sample. Specimen: blood. These receptors originate from a woman aged 70-85 years in good health.

The rearrangement uses TRBV7-9 and TRBJ2-5; D tentatively fits TRBD1 or TRBD2 (5 bases each). Germline V lookup: CDR1 SEHNR, CDR2 FQNEAQ (reference sequence). The CDR3 totals 14 residues. Trimming pared 4 bases from V and 2 bases from J, leaving 11 bases between. In DNA form, the CDR3 reads TGTGCCAGCAGCTCCATGGGACCACAAGAGACCCAGTACTTC. It yields the protein CASSSMGPQETQYF.

Only a few counts were recorded for this clonotype. This chain connects TRBV11-3 to TRBJ2-2; tentative D call: TRBD2 (6 bases). The CDR3 length is 14 residues. Germline loops: CDR1 SGHNT, CDR2 YENEEA. V shed 4 bases and J shed 5 bases, with 11 bases lying between them. CDR3 region: CASSSTRGTGELFF. CDR3 sequence (DNA): TGTGCCAGCAGCTCCACCCGGGGGACCGGGGAGCTGTTTTTT.

The chain carries TRBV10-3 and TRBJ2-6; 7 nucleotides agree with TRBD1. V was clipped by 4 bases and J by 0 bases; unmatched bases: 6. In germline, CDR1 is ENHRY, CDR2 SYGVKD. This CDR3 has 17 residues. The DNA of the CDR3 is TGTGCCATCAGTGCGACGGGACAGAGCTCTGGGGCCAACGTCCTGACTTTC. Translated: CAISATGQSSGANVLTF.

This rearrangement joins TRBV18 to TRBJ2-3; TRBD2 matches 9 bases. This CDR3 region has 17 residues. Germline V CDR1 and CDR2: KGHSH, LQKENI. With 4 bases clipped from V and 2 bases from J, the junction kept 10 bases outside the gene matches. Written as DNA, the CDR3 is TGTGCCAGCTCACTACGACATAGCGGGGGCATCACAGATACGCAGTATTTT. Protein sequence: CASSLRHSGGITDTQYF. Complete variable domain (other parts from reference TRBV18 and TRBJ2-3): NAGVMQNPRHLVRRRGQEARLRCSPMKGHSHVYWYRQLPEEGLKFMVYLQKENIIDESGMPKERFSAEFPKEGPSILRIQQVVRGDSAAYFCASSLRHSGGITDTQYFGPGTRLTVL.

This clonotype appeared a few times. This chain uses TRBV20-1 with TRBJ2-5; possible D gene TRBD2, 5 bases. Germline assignment: CDR1 DFQATT and CDR2 SNEGSKA (reference sequence). The CDR3 contains 14 residues. Trimming took off 3 bases at V and 4 bases at J, with 15 bases between the two ends. CDR3 in amino acids: CSARDFGRGETQYF. In DNA, the CDR3 is TGCAGTGCTAGGGACTTCGGGCGTGGAGAGACCCAGTACTTC.

This clonotype was observed a few times. V gene TRBV7-2 combines with J gene TRBJ1-4; D may be TRBD1 (5 bases). The CDR3 contains 17 residues. Germline lookup yields CDR1 SGHTA and CDR2 FQGNSA. Trimming pared 2 bases from V and 3 bases from J, leaving 16 bases between. This CDR3 is CASSLRQGSGANEKLFF. The CDR3 DNA follows: TGTGCCAGCAGCTTAAGGCAGGGTTCGGGAGCTAATGAAAAACTGTTTTTT.